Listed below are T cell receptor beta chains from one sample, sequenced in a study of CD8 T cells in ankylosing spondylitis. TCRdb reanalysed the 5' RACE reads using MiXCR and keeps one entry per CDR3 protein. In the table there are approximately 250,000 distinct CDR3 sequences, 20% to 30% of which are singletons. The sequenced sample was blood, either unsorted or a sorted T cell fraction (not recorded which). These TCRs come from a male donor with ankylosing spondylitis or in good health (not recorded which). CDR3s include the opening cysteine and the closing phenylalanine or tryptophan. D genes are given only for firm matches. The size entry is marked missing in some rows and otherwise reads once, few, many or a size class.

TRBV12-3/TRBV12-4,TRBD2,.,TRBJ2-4,TGTGCCAGCAGTTTGAGGGCCCAAGCGGGAGACATTCAGTACTTC,CASSLRAQAGDIQYF
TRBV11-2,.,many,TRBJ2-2,TGTGCCAGCTCCGGAGGAACGAACACCGGGGAGCTGTTTTTT,CASSGGTNTGELFF
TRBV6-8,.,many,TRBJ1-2,TGTGCCAGCAAACAGGGACCCTATGGCTACACCTTC,CASKQGPYGYTF
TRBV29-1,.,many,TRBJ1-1,TGCAGCGTTGGGGGCAGGGTGAACACTGAAGCTTTCTTT,CSVGGRVNTEAFF
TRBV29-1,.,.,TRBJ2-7,TGTGCCGGCGGGGCCGGCTCCTACGAGCAGTACTTC,CAGGAGSYEQYF
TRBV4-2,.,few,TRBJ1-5,TGTGCCAGCAGCCAAGATCGGGGGCAGAATCAGCCCCAGCATTTT,CASSQDRGQNQPQHF
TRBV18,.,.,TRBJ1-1,TGTGCCAGCTCATATCAGAGGGGGAACACTGAAGCTTTCTTT,CASSYQRGNTEAFF
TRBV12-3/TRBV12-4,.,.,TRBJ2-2,TGTGCCAGCAGTTTAGTACAGGGTCAAGGCGGGGAGCTGTTTTTT,CASSLVQGQGGELFF
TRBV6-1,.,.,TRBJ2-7,TGTGCCAGCACAATTCTTGGGGGAGGCTACGAGCAGTACTTC,CASTILGGGYEQYF
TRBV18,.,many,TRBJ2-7,TGTGCCAGCTCACCAACCCGAGAGGGCGAGCAGTACTTC,CASSPTREGEQYF
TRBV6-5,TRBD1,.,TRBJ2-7,TGTGCCAGCAGTTACGGCTTGGGCAGGGGGACCTACGAGCAGTACTTC,CASSYGLGRGTYEQYF
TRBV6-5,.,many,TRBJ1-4,TGTGCCAGCAGTTACTCGACAGCAACTAATGAAAAACTGTTTTTT,CASSYSTATNEKLFF
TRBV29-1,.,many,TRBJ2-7,TGCAGCGTTGAAGGGGCCTCAAAGGATGGAGAGCAGTACTTC,CSVEGASKDGEQYF
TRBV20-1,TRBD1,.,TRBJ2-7,TGCAGTGCCACGGACAGGGGGCTCCTCACCTACGAGCAGTACTTC,CSATDRGLLTYEQYF
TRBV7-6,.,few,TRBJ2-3,TGTGCCAGCAGCCGGGGGCCGGGCACAGATACGCAGTATTTT,CASSRGPGTDTQYF
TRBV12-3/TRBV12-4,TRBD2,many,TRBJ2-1,TGTGCCAGCAGTTTAACCAGCGGGGACAATGAGCAGTTCTTC,CASSLTSGDNEQFF
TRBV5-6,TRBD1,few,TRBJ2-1,TGTGCCAGCAGCTTGACAGGGGGCGCAAACGATGAGCAGTTCTTC,CASSLTGGANDEQFF
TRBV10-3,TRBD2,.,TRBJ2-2,TGTGCCAGCTGGAGCGGGGTGATAGCCGGGGAGCTGTTTTTT,CASWSGVIAGELFF
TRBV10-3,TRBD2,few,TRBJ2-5,TGTGCCATCAGTGACGGGACTAGCGGGGGGGCGAGGGAGACCCAGTACTTC,CAISDGTSGGARETQYF
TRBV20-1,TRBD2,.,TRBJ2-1,TGCAGTGCTCTAACTAGCGGGGGTTTTAATGAGCAGTTCTTC,CSALTSGGFNEQFF
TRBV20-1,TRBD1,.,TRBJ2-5,TGCTGCACCGGGACAGGGAGGGTCGGGACCCAGTACTTC,CCTGTGRVGTQYF
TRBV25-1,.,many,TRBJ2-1,TGTGCCAGCAGTGATGGTAGCCCTCTAGGTAATGAGCAGTTCTTC,CASSDGSPLGNEQFF
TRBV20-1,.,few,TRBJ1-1,TGCAGTGCTAGCGGGTGGATCAAGAACACTGAAGCTTTCTTT,CSASGWIKNTEAFF
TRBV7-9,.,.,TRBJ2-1,TGTGCCAGCAGATCCAGTCTTAACAATGAGCAGTTCTTC,CASRSSLNNEQFF
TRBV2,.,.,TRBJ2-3,TGTGCCAGCAGTGAACGGCATGGGGATACGCAGTATTTT,CASSERHGDTQYF
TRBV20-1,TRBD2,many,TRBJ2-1,TGCAGTGCTAGAGGTCGAGCGGGGGGGAACTACAATGAGCAGTTCTTC,CSARGRAGGNYNEQFF
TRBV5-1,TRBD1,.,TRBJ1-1,TGCGCCAGCAGCTGGACAGGGGGCAGTGGGAACACTGAAGCTTTCTTT,CASSWTGGSGNTEAFF
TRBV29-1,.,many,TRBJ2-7,TGCAGCGTTGGGGCTGGGCGGTTCCCCTACGAGCAGTACTTC,CSVGAGRFPYEQYF
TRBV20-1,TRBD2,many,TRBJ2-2,TGCAGTGCTAGAGATCGGGCTAGCGGGGGGGCCGACACCGGGGAGCTGTTTTTT,CSARDRASGGADTGELFF
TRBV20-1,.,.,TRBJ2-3,TGCTGTGCCTGCCCCGTTATCGAGCTGGAGGGTAGTACGCAGTATTTT,CCACPVIELEGSTQYF
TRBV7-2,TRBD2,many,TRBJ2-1,TGTGCCAGCGAGCCGGGGGGGGCCTACAATGAGCAGTTCTTC,CASEPGGAYNEQFF
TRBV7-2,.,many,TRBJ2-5,TGTGCCAGCAGCTTAGCGCTCACAGAGACCCAGTACTTC,CASSLALTETQYF
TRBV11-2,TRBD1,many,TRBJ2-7,TGTGCCAGCAGCTTAGATGGGCCAGGGGGTCGCGAGCAGTACTTC,CASSLDGPGGREQYF
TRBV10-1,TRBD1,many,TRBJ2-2,TGCGCCAGCAGTGATTCAGGGGGAACCGGGGAGCTGTTTTTT,CASSDSGGTGELFF
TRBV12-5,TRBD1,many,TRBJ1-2,TGTGCTAGTGGTACCGGACAGGGAAATGGCTACACCTTC,CASGTGQGNGYTF
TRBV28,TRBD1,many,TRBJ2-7,TGTGCCAGCCGCGGACAGGGCATATTCGAGCAGTACTTC,CASRGQGIFEQYF
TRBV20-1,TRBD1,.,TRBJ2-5,TGCAGTGCCCTAGGATGGGACAGCCGTCGGTTC,CSALGWDSRRF
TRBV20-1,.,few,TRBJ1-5,TGCAGTGCGCTACAGGGTGGGAGCAATCAGCCCCAGCATTTT,CSALQGGSNQPQHF
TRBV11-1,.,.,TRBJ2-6,TGTGCCAGCAGCCCCGGGGGCCAGACTGGGGCCAACGTCCTGACTTTC,CASSPGGQTGANVLTF
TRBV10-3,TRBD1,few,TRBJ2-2,TGTGCCATCAGTGGGACAGGGGACACCGGGGAGCTGTTTTTT,CAISGTGDTGELFF
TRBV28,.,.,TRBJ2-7,TGTGCCAGCAGTTTGGTGGGGGGGGCCTCCTACGAGCAGTACTTC,CASSLVGGASYEQYF
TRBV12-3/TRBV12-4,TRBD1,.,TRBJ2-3,TGTGCCAGCAAAAACAGGGGTTTGGGAGATACGCAGTATTTT,CASKNRGLGDTQYF
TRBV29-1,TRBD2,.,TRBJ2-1,TGCAGCGGCCGAGGGGTCAGGACTAGCTTTGAGCAGTTCTTC,CSGRGVRTSFEQFF
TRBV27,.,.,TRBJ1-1,TGTGCCAGCAGTTTCTCAACAGTAGGGCAAGCTTTCTTT,CASSFSTVGQAFF
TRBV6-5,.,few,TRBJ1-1,TGTGCCAGCAGTTACTCGTTCGCGGTGAACACTGAAGCTTTCTTT,CASSYSFAVNTEAFF